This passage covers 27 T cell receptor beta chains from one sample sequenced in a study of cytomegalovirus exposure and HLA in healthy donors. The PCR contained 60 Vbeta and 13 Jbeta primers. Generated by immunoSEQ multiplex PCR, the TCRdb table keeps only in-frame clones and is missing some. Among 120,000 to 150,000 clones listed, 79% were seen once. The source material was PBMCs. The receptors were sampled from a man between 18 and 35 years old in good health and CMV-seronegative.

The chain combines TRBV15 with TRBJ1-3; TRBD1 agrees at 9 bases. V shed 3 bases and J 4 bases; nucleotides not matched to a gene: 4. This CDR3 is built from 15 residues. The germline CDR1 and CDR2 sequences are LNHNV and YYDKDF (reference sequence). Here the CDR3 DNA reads TGTGCCACCAGCAGTTCTGGGACAGGGGGAAACACCATATATTTT. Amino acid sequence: CATSSSGTGGNTIYF. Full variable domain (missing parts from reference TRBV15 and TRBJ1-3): DAMVIQNPRYQVTQFGKPVTLSCSQTLNHNVMYWYQQKSSQAPKLLFHYYDKDFNNEADTPDNFQSRRPNTSFCFLDIRSPGLGDTAMYLCATSSSGTGGNTIYFGEGSWLTVV.

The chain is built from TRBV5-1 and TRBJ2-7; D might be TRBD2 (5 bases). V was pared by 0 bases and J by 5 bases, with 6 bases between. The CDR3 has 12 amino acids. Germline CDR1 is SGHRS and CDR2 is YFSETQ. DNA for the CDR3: TGCGCCAGCAGCTTGGAGAGGGACGAGCAGTACTTC. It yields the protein CASSLERDEQYF.

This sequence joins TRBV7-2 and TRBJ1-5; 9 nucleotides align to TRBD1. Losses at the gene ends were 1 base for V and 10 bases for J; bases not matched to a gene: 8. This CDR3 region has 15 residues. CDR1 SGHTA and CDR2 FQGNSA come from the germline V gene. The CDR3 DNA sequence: TGTGCCAGCAGCTTAGACAGACAGGGGGGACTCCCCCAGCATTTT. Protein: CASSLDRQGGLPQHF.

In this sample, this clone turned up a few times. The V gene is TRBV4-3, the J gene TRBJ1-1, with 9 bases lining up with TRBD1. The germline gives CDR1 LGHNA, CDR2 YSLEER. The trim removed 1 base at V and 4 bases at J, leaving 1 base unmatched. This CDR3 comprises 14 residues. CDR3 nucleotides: TGCGCCAGCAGCCAAGGGACAGGGGTCACTGAAGCTTTCTTT. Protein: CASSQGTGVTEAFF.

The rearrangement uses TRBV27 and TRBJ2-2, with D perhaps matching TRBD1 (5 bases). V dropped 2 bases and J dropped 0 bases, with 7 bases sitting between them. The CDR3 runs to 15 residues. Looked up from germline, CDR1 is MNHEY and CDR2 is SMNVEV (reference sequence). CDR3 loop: CASSLRTTNTGELFF. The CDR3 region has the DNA TGTGCCAGCAGTTTAAGGACAACGAACACCGGGGAGCTGTTTTTT.

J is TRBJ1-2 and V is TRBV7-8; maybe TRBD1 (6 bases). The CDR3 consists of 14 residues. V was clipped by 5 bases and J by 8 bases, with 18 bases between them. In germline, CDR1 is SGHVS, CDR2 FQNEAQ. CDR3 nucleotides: TGTGCCAGCAGCCACGGAGGGGGGGGAAGCGGCTACACCTTC. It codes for CASSHGGGGSGYTF.

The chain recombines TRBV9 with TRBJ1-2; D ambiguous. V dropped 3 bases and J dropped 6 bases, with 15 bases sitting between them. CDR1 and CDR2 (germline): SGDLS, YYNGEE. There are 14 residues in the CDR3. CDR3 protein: CASSESTGRDGYTF. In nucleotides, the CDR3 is TGTGCCAGCAGCGAGTCCACGGGGAGGGATGGCTACACCTTC.

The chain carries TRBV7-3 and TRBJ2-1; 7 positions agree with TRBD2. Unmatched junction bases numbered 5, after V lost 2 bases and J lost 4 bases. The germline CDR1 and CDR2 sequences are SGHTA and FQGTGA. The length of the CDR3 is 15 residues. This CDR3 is CASSLGGGTYNEQFF. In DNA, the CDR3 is TGTGCCAGCAGCTTAGGCGGGGGTACTTACAATGAGCAGTTCTTC.

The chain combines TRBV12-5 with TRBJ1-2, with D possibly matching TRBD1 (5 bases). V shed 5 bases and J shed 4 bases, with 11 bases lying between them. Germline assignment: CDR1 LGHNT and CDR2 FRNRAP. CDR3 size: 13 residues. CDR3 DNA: TGTGCTAGTGGTCACGACAGTTCCTATGGCTACACCTTC. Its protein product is CASGHDSSYGYTF.

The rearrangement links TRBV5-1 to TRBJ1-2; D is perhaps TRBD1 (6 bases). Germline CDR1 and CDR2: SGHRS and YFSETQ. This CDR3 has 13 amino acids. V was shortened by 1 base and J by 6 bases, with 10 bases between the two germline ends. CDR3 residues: CASSLSGADGYTF. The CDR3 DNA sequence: TGCGCCAGCAGCTTGTCAGGGGCGGATGGCTACACCTTC.

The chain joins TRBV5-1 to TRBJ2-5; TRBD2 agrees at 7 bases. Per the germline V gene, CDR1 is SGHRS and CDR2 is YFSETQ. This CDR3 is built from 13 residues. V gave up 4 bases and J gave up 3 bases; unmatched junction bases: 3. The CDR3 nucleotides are TGCGCCAGCAGCCGGCGGGGGAAAGAGACCCAGTACTTC. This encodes CASSRRGKETQYF.

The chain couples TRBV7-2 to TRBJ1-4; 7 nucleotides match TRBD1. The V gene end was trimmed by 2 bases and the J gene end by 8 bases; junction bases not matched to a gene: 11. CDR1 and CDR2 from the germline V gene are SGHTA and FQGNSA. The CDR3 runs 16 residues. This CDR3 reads CASSLLGGQVGEKLFF. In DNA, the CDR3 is TGTGCCAGCAGCTTATTAGGTGGACAGGTTGGGGAAAAACTGTTTTTT. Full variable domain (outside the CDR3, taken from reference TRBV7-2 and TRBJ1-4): GAGVSQSPSNKVTEKGKDVELRCDPISGHTALYWYRQSLGQGLEFLIYFQGNSAPDKSGLPSDRFSAERTGGSVSTLTIQRTQQEDSAVYLCASSLLGGQVGEKLFFGSGTQLSVL.

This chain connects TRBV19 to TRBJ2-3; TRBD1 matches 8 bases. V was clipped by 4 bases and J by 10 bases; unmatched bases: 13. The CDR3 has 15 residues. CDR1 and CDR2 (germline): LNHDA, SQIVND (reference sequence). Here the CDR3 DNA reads TGTGCCAGTAGTACGTCAGGGGGCGGGCCAGGGGCGCAGTATTTT. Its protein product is CASSTSGGGPGAQYF. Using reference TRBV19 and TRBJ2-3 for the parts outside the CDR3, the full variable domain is DGGITQSPKYLFRKEGQNVTLSCEQNLNHDAMYWYRQDPGQGLRLIYYSQIVNDFQKGDIAEGYSVSREKKESFPLTVTSAQKNPTAFYLCASSTSGGGPGAQYFGPGTRLTVL.

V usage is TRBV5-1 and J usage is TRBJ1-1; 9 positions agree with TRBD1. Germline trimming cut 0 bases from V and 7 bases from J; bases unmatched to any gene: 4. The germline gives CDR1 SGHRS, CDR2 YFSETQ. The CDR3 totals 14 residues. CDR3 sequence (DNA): TGCGCCAGCAGCTTGGGGGGACAGGGACGTGAAGCTTTCTTT. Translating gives CASSLGGQGREAFF.

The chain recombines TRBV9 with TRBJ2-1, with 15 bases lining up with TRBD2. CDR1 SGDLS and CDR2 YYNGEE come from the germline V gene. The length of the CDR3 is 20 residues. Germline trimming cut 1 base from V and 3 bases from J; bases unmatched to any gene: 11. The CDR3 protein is CASSVFLGLAGGPIYNEQFF. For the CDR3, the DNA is TGTGCCAGCAGCGTATTCCTAGGACTAGCGGGGGGGCCGATCTACAATGAGCAGTTCTTC. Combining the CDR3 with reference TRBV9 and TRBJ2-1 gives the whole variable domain DSGVTQTPKHLITATGQRVTLRCSPRSGDLSVYWYQQSLDQGLQFLIQYYNGEERAKGNILERFSAQQFPDLHSELNLSSLELGDSALYFCASSVFLGLAGGPIYNEQFFGPGTRLTVL.

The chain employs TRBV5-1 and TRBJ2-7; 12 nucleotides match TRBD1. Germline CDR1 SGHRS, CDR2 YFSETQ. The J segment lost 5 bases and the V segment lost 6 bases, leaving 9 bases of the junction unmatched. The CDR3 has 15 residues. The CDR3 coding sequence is TGCGCCAGCACCCCCGGGACAGGGGGCTTCAACGAGCAGTACTTC. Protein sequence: CASTPGTGGFNEQYF. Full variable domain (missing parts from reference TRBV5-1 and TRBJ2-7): KAGVTQTPRYLIKTRGQQVTLSCSPISGHRSVSWYQQTPGQGLQFLFEYFSETQRNKGNFPGRFSGRQFSNSRSEMNVSTLELGDSALYLCASTPGTGGFNEQYFGPGTRLTVT.

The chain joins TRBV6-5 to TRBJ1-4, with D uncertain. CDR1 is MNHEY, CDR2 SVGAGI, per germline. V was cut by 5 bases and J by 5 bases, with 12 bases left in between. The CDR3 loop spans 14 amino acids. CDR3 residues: CASSEPRYNEKLFF. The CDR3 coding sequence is TGTGCCAGCAGTGAACCCAGGTACAATGAAAAACTGTTTTTT.

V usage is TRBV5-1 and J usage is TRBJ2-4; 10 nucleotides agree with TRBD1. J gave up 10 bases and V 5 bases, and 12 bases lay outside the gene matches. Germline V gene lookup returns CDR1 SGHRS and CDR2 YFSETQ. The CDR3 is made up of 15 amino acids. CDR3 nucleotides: TGCGCCAGCAGATCTTACCCCGACAGGGGGCCAATTCAGTACTTC. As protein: CASRSYPDRGPIQYF.

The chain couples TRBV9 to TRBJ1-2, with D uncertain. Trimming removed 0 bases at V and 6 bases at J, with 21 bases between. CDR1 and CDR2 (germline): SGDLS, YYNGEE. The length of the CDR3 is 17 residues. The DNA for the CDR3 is TGTGCCAGCAGCGTAGTTCACAGCTTCAAATCCTGGGATGGCTACACCTTC. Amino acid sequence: CASSVVHSFKSWDGYTF. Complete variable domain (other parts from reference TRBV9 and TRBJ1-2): DSGVTQTPKHLITATGQRVTLRCSPRSGDLSVYWYQQSLDQGLQFLIQYYNGEERAKGNILERFSAQQFPDLHSELNLSSLELGDSALYFCASSVVHSFKSWDGYTFGSGTRLTVV.

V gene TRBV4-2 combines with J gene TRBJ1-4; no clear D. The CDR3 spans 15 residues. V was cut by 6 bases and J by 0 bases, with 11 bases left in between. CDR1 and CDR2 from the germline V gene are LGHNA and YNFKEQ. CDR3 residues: CASRKSSPTNEKLFF. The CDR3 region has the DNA TGTGCCAGCAGAAAATCCTCCCCAACTAATGAAAAACTGTTTTTT.

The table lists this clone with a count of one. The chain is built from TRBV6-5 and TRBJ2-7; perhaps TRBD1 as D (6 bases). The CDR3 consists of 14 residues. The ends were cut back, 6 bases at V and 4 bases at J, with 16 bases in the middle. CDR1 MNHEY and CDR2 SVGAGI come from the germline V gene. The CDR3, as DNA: TGTGCCAGCAGGTGGACAGAAGGATATTACGAGCAGTACTTC. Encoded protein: CASRWTEGYYEQYF.

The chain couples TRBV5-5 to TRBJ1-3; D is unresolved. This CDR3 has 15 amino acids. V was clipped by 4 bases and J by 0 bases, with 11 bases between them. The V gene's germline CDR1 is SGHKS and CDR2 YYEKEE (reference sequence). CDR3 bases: TGTGCCAGCAGCCAGACTGTTATCTCTGGAAACACCATATATTTT. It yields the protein CASSQTVISGNTIYF.

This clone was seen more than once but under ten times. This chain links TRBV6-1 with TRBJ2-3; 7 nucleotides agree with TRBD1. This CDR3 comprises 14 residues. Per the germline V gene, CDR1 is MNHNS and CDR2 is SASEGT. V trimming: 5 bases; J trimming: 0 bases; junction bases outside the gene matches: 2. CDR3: CASSRDRSTDTQYF. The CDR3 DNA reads TGTGCCAGCAGTAGGGACAGAAGCACAGATACGCAGTATTTT.

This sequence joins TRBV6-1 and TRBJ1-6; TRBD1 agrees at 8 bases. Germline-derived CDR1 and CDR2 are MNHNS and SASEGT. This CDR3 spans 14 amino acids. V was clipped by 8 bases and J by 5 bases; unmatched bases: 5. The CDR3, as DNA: TGTGCCAGCCGGCGACAGGGGCATAATTCACCCCTCCACTTT. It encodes CASRRQGHNSPLHF.

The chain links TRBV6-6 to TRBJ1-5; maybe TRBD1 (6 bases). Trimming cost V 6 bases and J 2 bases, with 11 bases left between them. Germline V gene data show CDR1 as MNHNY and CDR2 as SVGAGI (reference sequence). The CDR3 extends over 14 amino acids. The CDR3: CASRNRAGNQPQHF. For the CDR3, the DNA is TGTGCCAGCAGAAACAGGGCCGGCAATCAGCCCCAGCATTTT.

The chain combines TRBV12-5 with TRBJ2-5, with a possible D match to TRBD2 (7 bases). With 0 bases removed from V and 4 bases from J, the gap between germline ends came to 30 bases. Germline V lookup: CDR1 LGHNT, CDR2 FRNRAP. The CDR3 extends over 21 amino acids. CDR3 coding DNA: TGTGCTAGTGGTTTGGTAACAGAGGGGATGCACAGGGAGGGGGAAGGAGAGACCCAGTACTTC. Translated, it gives CASGLVTEGMHREGEGETQYF.

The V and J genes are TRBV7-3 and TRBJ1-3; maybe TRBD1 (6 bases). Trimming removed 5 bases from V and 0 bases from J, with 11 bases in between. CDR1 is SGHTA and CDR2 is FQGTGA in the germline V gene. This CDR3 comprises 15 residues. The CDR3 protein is CASSQQGPSGNTIYF. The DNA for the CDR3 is TGTGCCAGCAGCCAACAGGGACCCTCTGGAAACACCATATATTTT.